Listed below are T cell receptor beta chains from one sample, sequenced in a study of OX40 agonist ivuxolimab in advanced cancers. TCRdb's table, derived via immunoSEQ multiplex PCR, lists solely in-frame clones and lacks some. The data show 77,000 or so clones, with 80% to 95% seen just once and approximately 10% held by the top ten. This sample comprised CD4+ or CD8+ T cells sorted from blood, obtained in a trial of the OX40 agonist ivuxolimab. The receptor source for this set is an adult with an advanced solid tumor such as melanoma, head and neck, liver or kidney cancer. Both conserved end residues are part of each CDR3. The D gene is left open where the match is weak. Where a row states a size, it is once, few, many or the class of an expanded clone; other rows omit it.

TRBJ2-7 | TRBV7-6 | NA | NA | TGTGCCAGCAGCACAACGGACACTTCCTACGAGCAGTACTTC | CASSTTDTSYEQYF
TRBJ2-6 | TRBV25-1 | NA | NA | TGTGCCAGCAAAGGGGCAGGTGGGGCCTCTGGGGCCAACGTCCTGACTTTC | CASKGAGGASGANVLTF
TRBJ1-2 | TRBV29-1 | NA | NA | TGCAGCGTTCCGAACAGTCATGGTAGCTACACCTTC | CSVPNSHGSYTF
TRBJ2-2 | TRBV6-5 | NA | TRBD2 | TGTGCCAGCAGTGGTAGCGGGGGGACCGGGGAGCTGTTTTTT | CASSGSGGTGELFF
TRBJ2-3 | TRBV25-1 | once | NA | TGTGCCAGCAGTGACCCCCACAGGGTAGCCACAGATACGCAGTATTTT | CASSDPHRVATDTQYF
TRBJ2-5 | TRBV5-5 | NA | TRBD1 | TGTGCCAGCAGCTTGGGGACAGGGGGCCTGGAGACCCAGTACTTC | CASSLGTGGLETQYF
TRBJ2-1 | TRBV5-6 | NA | NA | TGTGCCAGCAGCGTCGGACACAATTACAATGAGCAGTTCTTC | CASSVGHNYNEQFF
TRBJ1-1 | TRBV5-1 | NA | NA | TGCGCCAGCAGCTTGACAGGTAGCACTGAAGCTTTCTTT | CASSLTGSTEAFF
TRBJ2-5 | TRBV7-7 | NA | NA | TGTGCCAGCAGCTTAGGAGGGTCAGAGACCCAGTACTTC | CASSLGGSETQYF
TRBJ1-2 | TRBV6-4 | few | TRBD1 | TGTGCCAGCAGTGAGACCGGGACAGGGTATGGCTACACCTTC | CASSETGTGYGYTF
TRBJ2-7 | TRBV11-2 | once | NA | TGTGCCAGCAGCTTAGAAGCAGGGGAGGCCTCCTACGAGCAGTACTTC | CASSLEAGEASYEQYF
TRBJ2-7 | TRBV19 | NA | TRBD1 | TGTGCCAGTAGTATTGGGTTCGGGACAGCCTACGAGCAGTACTTC | CASSIGFGTAYEQYF
TRBJ1-2 | TRBV6-5 | NA | NA | TGTGCCAGCAGTTACTCGATCAGGGGTGGCTACACCTTC | CASSYSIRGGYTF
TRBJ2-1 | TRBV30 | NA | NA | TGTGCCTGGAGCTTAGCGGCCCTCTACAATGAGCAGTTCTTC | CAWSLAALYNEQFF
TRBJ2-3 | TRBV2 | NA | NA | TGTGCCAGCTGGCCCCTAGCGACCTTCAGCACAGATACGCAGTATTTT | CASWPLATFSTDTQYF
TRBJ2-3 | TRBV10-1 | NA | NA | TGCGCCGCGAGCCGGGTAGTAGGGGAGGGGGATCTCACAGATACGCAGTATTTT | CAASRVVGEGDLTDTQYF
TRBJ2-3 | TRBV27 | NA | NA | TGTGCCAGCGCGAAGGGGGCAGATACGCAGTATTTT | CASAKGADTQYF
TRBJ2-7 | TRBV29-1 | NA | NA | TGCAGCGTTGAGGTTGGGACGGACTACGAGCAGTACTTC | CSVEVGTDYEQYF
TRBJ2-2 | TRBV6-6 | NA | NA | TGTGCCAGCAGGACGAGGGTGGAACCCACCGGGGAGCTGTTTTTT | CASRTRVEPTGELFF
TRBJ2-1 | TRBV6-5 | NA | TRBD1 | TGTGCCAGCAGCCCAGGGGGTTGGGATGAGCAGTTCTTC | CASSPGGWDEQFF
TRBJ2-1 | TRBV4-1 | NA | NA | TGCGCCAGCAGCCACCAAAGGAGCTCCTACAATGAGCAGTTCTTC | CASSHQRSSYNEQFF
TRBJ2-7 | TRBV4-1 | NA | TRBD1 | TGCGCCAGCAGCCTCCCCCAAGCTCGGGACAGAGTATCCGAGCAGTACTTC | CASSLPQARDRVSEQYF
TRBJ2-3 | TRBV27 | NA | NA | TGTGCCAGCAGATCTTATCAAAGCACAGATACGCAGTATTTT | CASRSYQSTDTQYF
TRBJ2-1 | TRBV27 | NA | TRBD1 | TGTGCCAGCAGTTTTACAGGGGGCGACTCCTACAATGAGCAGTTCTTC | CASSFTGGDSYNEQFF
TRBJ1-2 | TRBV29-1 | NA | NA | TGCAGCGTTGACGCCGGGGGCAATGGCTACACCTTC | CSVDAGGNGYTF
TRBJ2-3 | TRBV27 | NA | NA | TGTGCCAGCAGTTTATCTGCCCCAGATACGCAGTATTTT | CASSLSAPDTQYF
TRBJ2-7 | TRBV14 | once | NA | TGTGCCAGCAGCCAATCAGGCTATCCATCCTACGAGCAGTACTTC | CASSQSGYPSYEQYF
TRBJ2-7 | TRBV4-3 | NA | NA | TGCGCCAGCAGCCAAGCTAGGGCTTACGAGCAGTACTTC | CASSQARAYEQYF
TRBJ2-1 | TRBV5-4 | NA | NA | TGTGCCAGCAGCTTGACAAGCTACAATGAGCAGTTCTTC | CASSLTSYNEQFF
TRBJ1-1 | TRBV11-2 | NA | NA | TGTGCCAGCAGCTTAGGATTGGGTTGGGAAGCTTTCTTT | CASSLGLGWEAFF
TRBJ2-7 | TRBV2 | once | TRBD1 | TGTGCCAGCAGTCCCGGGACAGGCCTTTACGAGCAGTACTTC | CASSPGTGLYEQYF
TRBJ2-3 | TRBV14 | NA | NA | TGTGCCAGCAGCCAAGTTCGGGGCTTCACAGATACGCAGTATTTT | CASSQVRGFTDTQYF
TRBJ1-6 | TRBV13 | NA | NA | TGTGCCAGCAGACCAATTTCCGGGACAAGCGGGCCACCCCTCCACTTT | CASRPISGTSGPPLHF
TRBJ1-2 | TRBV9 | NA | TRBD1 | TGTGCCAGCAGCGGCCTTAGACAGGGGGGCTATGGCTACACCTTC | CASSGLRQGGYGYTF
TRBJ1-1 | TRBV7-9 | NA | TRBD1 | TGTGCCAGCAGCTTTGGGAGGACAGGCTATGAAGCTTTCTTT | CASSFGRTGYEAFF
TRBJ2-2 | TRBV5-5 | NA | NA | TGTGCCAGCAGCTTGGTGGGGACCTATGGCGGGGAGCTGTTTTTT | CASSLVGTYGGELFF
TRBJ1-6 | TRBV4-2 | NA | NA | TGTGCCAGCAGCCAAGACAAGCCGCCATGGGTTTCACCCCTCCACTTT | CASSQDKPPWVSPLHF
TRBJ1-1 | TRBV11-2 | NA | NA | TGTGCCAGCAGCCGATCGGGGGGCACTGAAGCTTTCTTT | CASSRSGGTEAFF
TRBJ1-6 | TRBV7-2 | NA | TRBD1 | TGTGCCACCCGGGGGACAGGGGATTCACCCCTCCACTTT | CATRGTGDSPLHF
TRBJ2-7 | TRBV7-6 | NA | TRBD1 | TGTGCCAGCAGCCTAGGGGGACAGGGTTACGAGCAGTACTTC | CASSLGGQGYEQYF
TRBJ2-5 | TRBV9 | NA | NA | TGTGCCAGCAGCGCCTCCGGGACTTCACAAGAGACCCAGTACTTC | CASSASGTSQETQYF
TRBJ2-5 | TRBV30 | NA | TRBD1 | TGTGCCTCGGACAGGGAAGGAGAGACCCAGTACTTC | CASDREGETQYF
TRBJ1-1 | TRBV2 | NA | NA | TGTGCCAGCAGTGAGTTTTCGAGCGCGGACACTGAAGCTTTCTTT | CASSEFSSADTEAFF
TRBJ1-1 | TRBV7-9 | few | NA | TGTGCCAGCAGCTTAGCAGGGGTCGGCACTGAAGCTTTCTTT | CASSLAGVGTEAFF
TRBJ1-2 | TRBV27 | NA | NA | TGTGCCAGCAGCTTGACAGTTAACTATGGCTACACCTTC | CASSLTVNYGYTF
TRBJ2-7 | TRBV5-8 | NA | NA | TGTGCCAGCATGGGACGGAGCTCCTACGAGCAGTACTTC | CASMGRSSYEQYF